This TCR beta chain was recorded in a study of T cell responses to AZD1222 COVID-19 vaccine. Assay used: immunoSEQ multiplex PCR; TCRdb lists only in-frame clones, some missing. The sample holds about 72,000 clones, roughly 87% seen once. The germline gives CDR1 MNHNS, CDR2 SASEGT. Deletions cut 2 bases from V and 7 bases from J, with 9 bases between. The CDR3 runs 13 residues. About this clone itself: What it recognizes is unknown.

General study findings and limits: Variant regions that are unmutated are reportedly the target of nearly half of spike-specific TCRs. Clonal diversity was possibly underestimated; the donors were predominantly white British and more often female.

The chain carries TRBV6-1 and TRBJ1-5; D is uncertain. The receptor's source is an adult in good health. The material was peripheral blood, obtained on day 0 of AZD1222 vaccination. CDR3 region: CASSELLHQPQHF. CDR3 DNA sequence: TGTGCCAGCAGTGAACTTCTGCACCAGCCCCAGCATTTT.